This T cell receptor (beta chain) was sequenced during a study of somatic mutations in cytotoxic T cells in rheumatoid arthritis (TCRdb year 2017). Some background on the complete study: Peripheral blood (around 29 ml EDTA) was collected from patients immediately after diagnosis and before any treatment began. TCRB deep sequencing was performed for about 70 rheumatoid arthritis patients and around 20 healthy controls. A FACSAria II or Sony SH800 was used to flow-sort some V beta antibody-stained T-cell populations at nearly 100% purity, and TCRB sequencing was also done on sorted V beta1+ cells. Whether expanded CD8+ T-cell clones in untreated, newly diagnosed rheumatoid arthritis carry somatic mutations was the study question, and clonality was characterized with TCRB deep sequencing. The median ages of the patient and control groups were essentially identical.

Overall study outcomes, separate from this receptor: Several identical CD8+ TCRB sequences were found in both blood and synovial fluid, and in about an eighth of the 65 patients the largest CD8+ clone exceeded 20% of CD8+ cells. The slight underrepresentation of TRBV07 in patients was not corrected for multiple comparisons. CD8+ T-cell clonality in rheumatoid arthritis patients was not significantly different from that in age-matched healthy controls. CD8+ clonality increased with age in patients (Spearman r ≈ 0.5) but not in healthy controls. Viral specificity could not be ruled out by absence from virus-specific databases, and the antigen targets of the expanded CD8+ clones remained unknown.

Sequencing of TCRB CDR3 was done on genomic DNA with the immunoSEQ assay. Regarding the original processing steps: Patient CD8+ clones larger than 1% were compared against published virus-specific TCRB sequences, and only a few matched. Only productive TCRB rearrangements were included in the analyses. Defining a clone by its unique TCRB CDR3 sequence, the study calculated clonality as a productive clonality index derived from Shannon entropy. To calculate repertoire overlap between two samples, the template counts of each clone were considered relative to each sample's total templates. Flow cytometry-measured V-gene usage correlated with V-gene usage from TCRB sequencing, with a Spearman r of roughly 0.6. In TCRdb, the immuneACCESS table is reduced to in-frame sequences with V and J assigned. These tables do not hold every clone; where another copy was compared, an unresolved V gene accounts for under half, and the others remain unexplained. For V, J and clone size, that table is used; D and trimming come from the DNA. The sample has approximately 5,300 clones on record, around nine tenths of them singletons. The top ten clonotypes cover around a third of the sample.

Comment on this clone: Its binding antigen is unknown. Qualities for individual bases were not recorded, and no much larger clone is one base off. The identical CDR3 is also encoded by other nucleotide sequences in the sample.

Positive magnetic bead selection on an AutoMACS was used to isolate CD4+ and CD8+ cells, with flow cytometry used to check purity. Initial screening for clonal expansions relied on flow cytometry with a TCR V beta antibody panel, after which sorted CD8+ fractions underwent TCRB deep sequencing for characterization. Ficoll-Paque PLUS density gradient separation was used to isolate peripheral blood mononuclear cells. DNA was extracted from CD4-enriched, CD8-enriched or PBMC samples with Nucleospin Tissue or Tissue XS kits and quantified with a Qubit 2.0 fluorometer. There are 19 amino acids in the CDR3, from cysteine to phenylalanine inclusive. Here the CDR3 DNA is all that survives: 57 bases in frame from base 1.

Sequenced input: CD8+ T cells sorted from blood. This TCR was sampled from a woman between 45 and 65 years old with rheumatoid arthritis. The chain links TRBV12-2 with TRBJ1-6; the tabulated D call, TRBD1, remains unverified against the DNA. TRBV12-2 counts as a pseudogene. The CDR3 protein: CASRLKTGQAPKGNSPLHF. The DNA is as follows: TGTGCAAGTCGTCTTAAAACGGGACAGGCCCCCAAGGGTAATTCACCCCTCCACTTT.